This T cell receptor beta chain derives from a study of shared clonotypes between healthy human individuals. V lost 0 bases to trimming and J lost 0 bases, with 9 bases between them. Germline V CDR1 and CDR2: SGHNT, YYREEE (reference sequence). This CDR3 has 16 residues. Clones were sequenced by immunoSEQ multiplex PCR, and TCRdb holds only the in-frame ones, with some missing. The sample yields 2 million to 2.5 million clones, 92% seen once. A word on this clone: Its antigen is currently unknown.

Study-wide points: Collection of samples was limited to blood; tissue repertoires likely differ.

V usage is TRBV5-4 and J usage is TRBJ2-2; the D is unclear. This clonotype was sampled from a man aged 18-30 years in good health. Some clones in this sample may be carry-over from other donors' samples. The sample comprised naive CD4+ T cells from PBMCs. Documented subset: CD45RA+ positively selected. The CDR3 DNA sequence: TGTGCCAGCAGCTTGGCATCCCTATCGAACACCGGGGAGCTGTTTTTT. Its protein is CASSLASLSNTGELFF.